The source of this T cell receptor (beta chain) is a study of blood T cell repertoires in COVID-19. The overall study: Sites across the United States, Italy and Spain contributed samples from acute and convalescent COVID-19. T cells, B-cell-depleted T cells, or PBMCs supplied cDNA or gDNA.

This clone has a handful of counts. V was clipped by 5 bases and J by 7 bases; unmatched bases: 5. In germline, CDR1 is SGHVS, CDR2 FQNEAQ. The CDR3 spans 14 residues. Source study methods: The assay estimated nucleated cells by amplifying reference gene primers. Using immunoSEQ multiplex PCR, the repertoire was profiled, and TCRdb retains in-frame clones only, with some absent. V and J calls and clone size follow that table, whereas D and trimming were derived from the DNA. The sample shows about 60,000 clones, 87% of them seen only once. This chain joins TRBV7-8 and TRBJ2-2; TRBD1 aligns across 9 bases. The receptor was isolated from a human donor with acute or convalescent COVID-19. The donor label of this sample is uncertain. The sequenced sample consisted of peripheral blood. This CDR3 reads CASSPDRGGGELFF. DNA for the CDR3: TGTGCCAGCAGCCCGGACAGGGGAGGCGGGGAGCTGTTTTTT. Using reference TRBV7-8 and TRBJ2-2 for the parts outside the CDR3, the full variable domain is GAGVSQSPRYKVAKRGQDVALRCDPISGHVSLFWYQQALGQGPEFLTYFQNEAQLDKSGLPSDRFFAERPEGSVSTLKIQRTQQEDSAVYLCASSPDRGGGELFFGEGSRLTVL.